One sample yielded the 5 T cell receptor beta chains listed below, sequenced in a study of Japanese encephalitis immunity and Zika vaccine responses. PBMCs were CFSE-labeled and cultured for less than 7 days with peptide pools at 0.85 to 1 ug/mL each. Live CD56-CD19-CD16-CD3+CD4+ cells with low CFSE were sorted unfixed as proliferating CD4 T cells. TCRdb analysed the 5' RACE reads with MiXCR anew, one entry per CDR3 protein. The data show under 500 distinct CDR3 sequences, with about 7% seen just once and about 20% held by the top ten. Sequencing used antigen-activated CD4+ T cells from blood, cultured, obtained during a Zika inactivated vaccine study. The receptors here all came from an adult woman who received an inactivated Zika virus vaccine.

This clonotype rates as large. The chain is built from TRBV2 and TRBJ2-1, with 7 bases that match TRBD1. The germline V gene has CDR1 SNHLY and CDR2 FYNNEI. The ends lost 2 bases at V and 9 bases at J; junction bases unmatched: 10. This CDR3 is 15 amino acids long. The DNA for the CDR3 is TGTGCCAGCAGTGAATCGTCAGGGGGTGGGGGTGAGCAGTTCTTC. It codes for CASSESSGGGGEQFF. The full variable domain, rest sourced from reference TRBV2 and TRBJ2-1, is EPEVTQTPSHQVTQMGQEVILRCVPISNHLYFYWYRQILGQKVEFLVSFYNNEISEKSEIFDDQFSVERPDGSNFTLKIRSTKLEDSAMYFCASSESSGGGGEQFFGPGTRLTVL.

By sample share, this clonotype is medium-sized. This rearrangement joins TRBV4-2 to TRBJ1-1; D is perhaps TRBD1 (5 bases). The CDR3 is made up of 17 amino acids. Trimming pared 2 bases from V and 0 bases from J, leaving 16 bases between. Germline CDR1 LGHNA, CDR2 YNFKEQ. The CDR3 spells CASSQIYGGNLNTEAFF. The CDR3 DNA follows: TGTGCCAGCAGCCAAATATACGGGGGGAACTTGAACACTGAAGCTTTCTTT.

This clonotype ranks as medium-sized (0.01 to 0.1%). The chain employs TRBV12-5 and TRBJ1-5, with unresolved D. V was cut by 7 bases and J by 0 bases, with 10 bases left in between. The CDR3 totals 14 residues. Per the germline V gene, CDR1 is LGHNT and CDR2 is FRNRAP. Here the CDR3 DNA reads TGTGCTAGTGTTTCGACGGTTAGCAATCAGCCCCAGCATTTT. Protein: CASVSTVSNQPQHF.

This clonotype counts as large. The rearrangement joins TRBV12-3 or TRBV12-4 to TRBJ2-1, with 10 positions matching TRBD2. V shed 6 bases, J shed 3 bases, and the junction held 8 bases outside the gene matches. The CDR3 totals 16 residues. CDR3: CASSPSSGGVYNEQFF. The CDR3, as DNA: TGTGCCAGCAGCCCCTCTAGCGGGGGTGTCTACAATGAGCAGTTCTTC.

In this sample, this clonotype is medium-sized (0.01 to 0.1%). The rearrangement joins TRBV3-1 to TRBJ2-1; D is unresolved. This CDR3 is built from 16 residues. V was pared by 4 bases and J by 0 bases, with 13 bases between. The germline gives CDR1 LGHDT, CDR2 YNNKEL (reference sequence). The CDR3 region has the DNA TGTGCCAGCAGCCTACCATATGCCTCCTCCTACAATGAGCAGTTCTTC. As protein: CASSLPYASSYNEQFF.